This TCR beta chain was observed in a study of identical twins (dated by TCRdb to between 2015 and 2016). Regarding the research as a whole: To test whether fetal clonotypes persist, this study deep-sequenced TCR alpha and beta repertoires from monozygotic twins, from unrelated adults of various ages, and from cord blood. Replicate twin experiments were performed at different times using different library preparation protocols to rule out contamination.

Every donor in the study was a healthy Caucasian. Three pairs of female monozygotic twins, all aged 18 to 29 years, made up the twin cohort. Positive isolation kits from Invitrogen were used to isolate CD4+ and CD8+ T cell populations. Reading the germline V gene (reference sequence) gives CDR1 DFQATT and CDR2 SNEGSKA. Including cysteine and phenylalanine, the CDR3 has 13 amino acids. Only the CDR3 portion is preserved as DNA: 39 bases, with reading frame beginning at the first base. V gives up 5 bases and J gives up 3 bases, and the segment between their germline ends measures 13 bases. To prepare the library, 5' RACE was applied. Sequencing was performed on an Illumina HiSeq 2000. Template switching introduced a universal primer binding site; the final cDNA contained a unique molecular identifier, enabling accurate counting of TCR cDNA molecules. Specific primers in the conserved constant-segment region were used to synthesize first-strand cDNA for the TCR alpha and beta chains. To control for contamination, each cDNA library was double barcoded with a SMART-Mk sample barcode plus Illumina barcodes. Two successive PCR steps introduced TruSeq adapter sequences along with Illumina sample barcodes. The TCR alpha and beta cDNA libraries were sequenced on the Illumina HiSeq platform using custom primers. Concerning the study's data processing: MiGEC was used to process raw reads and extract unique molecular identifiers, and MiXCR was used to find CDR3 positions. For each individual, recombination models were inferred using an EM algorithm with the repgenHMM and IGoR tools. The tcR package in R was used for shared clonotype analysis, with sharing normalized by the product of cloneset sizes. To study raw recombination free of thymic and clonal selection effects, out-of-frame nonproductive sequences were analyzed. Clones were called with MiXCR by TCRdb after fastp trimmed the public reads at Q25, and only in-frame beta chains were retained. Entries are consolidated by CDR3 protein sequence, retaining the most common genes and DNA. The V and J calls and clone size are TCRdb's, not the authors'. Within this sample are about 530,000 distinct CDR3 sequences, with 20% to 25% of them counted one time only. Approximately 0.49% of the sample is in the top ten clones.

This clonotype was counted only a few times. There is no known antigen for this receptor. No base qualities exist here, and no much larger clone lies one base off it. The research as a whole found: Out-of-frame TCR alpha sequences shared between twins showed an excess of low generation-probability sequences compared with coincidental sharing between unrelated individuals. In monozygotic twins, recombination models systematically underestimated out-of-frame TCR alpha sharing, but the models matched the sharing seen between unrelated individuals. Because the same donors could not be followed over many years, conclusions were based on cross-sectional statistical analysis. Fewer insertions were carried by abundant cord blood beta clonotypes, a similar but weaker trend appeared in young adult naive repertoires, and no such trend appeared in memory repertoires. Zero-insertion analyses could be partly confounded by invariant T cells such as MAIT and iNKT, although diverse VJ usage argued against such confounding for most clonotypes. In beta out-of-frame sequences, excess twin sharing was weaker, because having fewer shared sequences lowered the signal-to-noise ratio.

The sample was also reused in another study, on yellow fever vaccine responses in identical twins. As the second publication notes: According to the authors, in identical twins the way T cells responded to vaccination appeared partly convergent and partly personalized. Focusing on identical twins, the study followed the T cell clones that responded to the vaccine, and did so with precision.

Sequencing used CD4+ T cells sorted from blood. The sequence was obtained from a woman aged 18-35 years in good health. This receptor chain uses TRBV20-1 and TRBJ2-5; a weak D assignment points to TRBD2 (6 bases agree). The nucleotides read TGCAGTGCTTGGGGGAGGATAAAAGAGACCCAGTACTTC. Its amino acids are CSAWGRIKETQYF.